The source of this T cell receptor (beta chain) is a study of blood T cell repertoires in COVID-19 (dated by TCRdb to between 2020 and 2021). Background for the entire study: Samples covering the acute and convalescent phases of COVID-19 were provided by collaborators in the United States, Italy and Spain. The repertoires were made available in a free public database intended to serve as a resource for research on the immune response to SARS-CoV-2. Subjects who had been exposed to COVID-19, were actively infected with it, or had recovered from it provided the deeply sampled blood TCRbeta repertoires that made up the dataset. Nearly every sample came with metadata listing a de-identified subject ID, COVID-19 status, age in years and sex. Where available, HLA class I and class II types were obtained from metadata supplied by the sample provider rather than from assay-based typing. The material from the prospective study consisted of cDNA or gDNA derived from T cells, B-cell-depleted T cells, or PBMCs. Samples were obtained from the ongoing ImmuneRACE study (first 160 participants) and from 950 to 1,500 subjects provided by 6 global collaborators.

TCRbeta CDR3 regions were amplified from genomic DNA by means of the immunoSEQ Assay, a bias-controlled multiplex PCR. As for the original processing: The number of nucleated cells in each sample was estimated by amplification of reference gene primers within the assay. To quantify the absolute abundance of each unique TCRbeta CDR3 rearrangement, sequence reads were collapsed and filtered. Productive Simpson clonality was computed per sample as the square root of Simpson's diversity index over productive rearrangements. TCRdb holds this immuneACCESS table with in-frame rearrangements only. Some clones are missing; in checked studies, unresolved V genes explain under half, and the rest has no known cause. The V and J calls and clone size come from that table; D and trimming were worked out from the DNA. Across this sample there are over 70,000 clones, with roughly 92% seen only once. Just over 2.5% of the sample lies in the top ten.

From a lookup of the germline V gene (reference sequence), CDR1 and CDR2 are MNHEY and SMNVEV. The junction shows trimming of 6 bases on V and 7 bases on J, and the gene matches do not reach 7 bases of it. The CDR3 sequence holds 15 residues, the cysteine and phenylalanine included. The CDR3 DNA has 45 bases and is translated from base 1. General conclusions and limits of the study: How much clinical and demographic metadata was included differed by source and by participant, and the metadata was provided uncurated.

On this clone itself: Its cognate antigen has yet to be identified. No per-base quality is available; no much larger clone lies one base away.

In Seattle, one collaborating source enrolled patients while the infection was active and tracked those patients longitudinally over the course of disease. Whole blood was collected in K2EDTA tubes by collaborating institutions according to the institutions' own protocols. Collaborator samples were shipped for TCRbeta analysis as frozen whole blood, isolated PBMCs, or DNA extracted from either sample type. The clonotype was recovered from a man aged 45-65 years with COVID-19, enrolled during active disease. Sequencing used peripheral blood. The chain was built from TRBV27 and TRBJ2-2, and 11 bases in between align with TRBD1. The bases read TGTGCCAGCAGCCTCAGGACAGGGGGCAACGGGGAGCTGTTTTTT. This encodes CASSLRTGGNGELFF.